This entry concerns a single T cell receptor (beta chain). Each CDR3 protein is one row after TCRdb ran MiXCR on the RT-PCR reads. This table has 920,000 or so distinct CDR3 sequences, roughly 17% appearing once. Trimming took off 5 bases at V and 0 bases at J, with 21 bases between the two ends. CDR3 length equals 18 residues. Germline CDR1 is SGHAT and CDR2 is FQDESV (reference sequence). This sample is part of a study of patients and donors after allogeneic stem cell transplantation. This clonotype originated in a human donor who was either an allogeneic HSCT recipient or a stem cell or donor lymphocyte infusion donor (not recorded which). It is not recorded whose cells these are; they may come from a transplant donor. V gene TRBV11-1 combines with J gene TRBJ2-3; a possible D gene is TRBD1 (6 bases). The sample taken for sequencing was blood, either unsorted or a sorted T cell fraction (not recorded which). The CDR3 nucleotides are TGTGCCAGCAGCGACCCCAGCCCCTGGGGGCCGAGCACAGATACGCAGTATTTT. Its translation: CASSDPSPWGPSTDTQYF.